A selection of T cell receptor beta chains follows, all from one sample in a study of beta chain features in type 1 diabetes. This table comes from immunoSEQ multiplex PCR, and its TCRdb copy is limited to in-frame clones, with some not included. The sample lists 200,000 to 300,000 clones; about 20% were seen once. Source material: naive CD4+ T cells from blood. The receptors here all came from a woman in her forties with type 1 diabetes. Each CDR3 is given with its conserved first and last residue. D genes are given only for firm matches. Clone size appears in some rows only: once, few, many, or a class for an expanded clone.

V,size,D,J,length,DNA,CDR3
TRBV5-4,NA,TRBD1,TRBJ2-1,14,TGTGCCAGCAGCCAGGGGACAGGGGGAAATGAGCAGTTCTTC,CASSQGTGGNEQFF
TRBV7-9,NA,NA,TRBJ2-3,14,TGTGCCAGCAGCTCCATAGGGGCCACAGATACGCAGTATTTT,CASSSIGATDTQYF
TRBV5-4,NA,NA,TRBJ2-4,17,TGTGCCAGCAGCCCGGGGGACTCCCGCTTAGCCAAAAACATTCAGTACTTC,CASSPGDSRLAKNIQYF
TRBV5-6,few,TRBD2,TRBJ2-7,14,TGTGCCAGCAGCCGGACGGGAACTAGCGTCGTGCAGTACTTC,CASSRTGTSVVQYF
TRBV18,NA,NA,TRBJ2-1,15,TGTGCCAGCTCAACCACAGGCCCGTCCTACAATGAGCAGTTCTTC,CASSTTGPSYNEQFF
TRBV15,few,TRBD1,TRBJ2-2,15,TGTGCCACCAGCAGGGACCGGGACAGAACCGGGGAGCTGTTTTTT,CATSRDRDRTGELFF
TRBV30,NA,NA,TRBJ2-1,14,TGTGCCTGGAGTGTAATCCCCCTAGCCGATGAGCAGTTCTTC,CAWSVIPLADEQFF
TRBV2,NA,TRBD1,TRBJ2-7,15,TGTGCCAGCAGTAAGGACAGGGGGGCAGTGGGCGAGCAGTACTTC,CASSKDRGAVGEQYF
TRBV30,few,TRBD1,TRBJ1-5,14,TGTGCCTGGGCGTTCCCAGGGGGCGGACAGCCCCAGCATTTT,CAWAFPGGGQPQHF
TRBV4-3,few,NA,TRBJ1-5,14,TGCGCCAGCAGCCAAGAAAGGGGAAAACAGCCCCAGCATTTT,CASSQERGKQPQHF
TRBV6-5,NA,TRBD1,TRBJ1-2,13,TGTGCCAGCAGCACAGGGGGACGCTATGGCTACACCTTC,CASSTGGRYGYTF
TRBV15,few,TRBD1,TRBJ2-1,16,TGTGCCACCAGCAGAGAGGAACAGGGGGTCTTCAATGAGCAGTTCTTC,CATSREEQGVFNEQFF
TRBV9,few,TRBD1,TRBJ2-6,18,TGTGCCAGCAGCGCTTCCGGGACAGGGACCTCTGGGGCCAACGTCCTGACTTTC,CASSASGTGTSGANVLTF
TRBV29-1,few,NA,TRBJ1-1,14,TGCAGCGTGCAGTGGGGGGGTGCGGACACTGAAGCTTTCTTT,CSVQWGGADTEAFF
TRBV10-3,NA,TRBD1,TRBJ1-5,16,TGTGCCATCAGTGAGTCTCGGGACAGGGATTTTCAGCCCCAGCATTTT,CAISESRDRDFQPQHF
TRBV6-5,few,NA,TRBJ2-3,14,TGTGCCAGCAGCGTGGGGGGGCGGTCAGATACGCAGTATTTT,CASSVGGRSDTQYF
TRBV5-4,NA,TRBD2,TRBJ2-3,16,TGTGCCAGCAGCTTGGGATCTAGCGGGGGGGGAGATACGCAGTATTTT,CASSLGSSGGGDTQYF
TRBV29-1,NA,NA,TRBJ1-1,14,TGCAGCGCTTTGCAATCGACAGCGAACACTGAAGCTTTCTTT,CSALQSTANTEAFF
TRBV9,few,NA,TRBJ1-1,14,TGTGCCAGCAGCCCCCAGACAGGCTCCACTGAAGCTTTCTTT,CASSPQTGSTEAFF
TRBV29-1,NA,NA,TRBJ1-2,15,TGCAGCGTTGAAGTTGGTGGGTCTAGCAACTATGGCTACACCTTC,CSVEVGGSSNYGYTF
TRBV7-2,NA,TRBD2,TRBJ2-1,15,TGTGCCAGCAGCCCTAGCGGGAGGGTCTACAATGAGCAGTTCTTC,CASSPSGRVYNEQFF
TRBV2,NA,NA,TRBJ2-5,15,TGTGCCAGCAGTGAAGCCCTAGCAGGACGGGAGACCCAGTACTTC,CASSEALAGRETQYF
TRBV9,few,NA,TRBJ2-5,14,TGTGCCAGCAGCGCTGGGGAGGGGGGGGAGACCCAGTACTTC,CASSAGEGGETQYF
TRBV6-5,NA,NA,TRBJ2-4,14,TGTGCCAGCAAGTCACAGTTCAAGGAAAACATTCAGTACTTC,CASKSQFKENIQYF
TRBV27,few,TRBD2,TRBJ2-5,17,TGTGCCAGCAGTTTAGAGGGCCTAGCGGGAGGGCGAGAGACCCAGTACTTC,CASSLEGLAGGRETQYF
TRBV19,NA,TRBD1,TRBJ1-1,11,TGTGCCAGTAGTCCGGGACAGGGAGCTTTCTTT,CASSPGQGAFF
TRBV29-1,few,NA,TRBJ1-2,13,TGCAGCGTCCGCCCCCTTACAGGGTATGGCTACACCTTC,CSVRPLTGYGYTF
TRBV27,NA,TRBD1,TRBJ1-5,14,TGTGCCAGCAACGGCAGGGGGCAAGGCCAGCCCCAGCATTTT,CASNGRGQGQPQHF
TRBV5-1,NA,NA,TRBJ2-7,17,TGCGCCAGCAGCTTGTCGTCAGCGCTTATGAACTCCTACGAGCAGTACTTC,CASSLSSALMNSYEQYF
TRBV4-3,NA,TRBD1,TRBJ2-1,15,TGCGCCAGCAGCCGGACAGGTCTCTTACGTAGTGAGCAGTTCTTC,CASSRTGLLRSEQFF
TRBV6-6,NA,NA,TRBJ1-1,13,TGTGCCGCTGGGAGCCAGGGAGGGACTGAAGCTTTCTTT,CAAGSQGGTEAFF
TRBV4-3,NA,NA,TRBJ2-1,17,TGCGCCAGCAGCCAAGATCTGAGAAAGAGCTCCTACAATGAGCAGTTCTTC,CASSQDLRKSSYNEQFF
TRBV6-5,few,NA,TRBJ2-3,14,TGTGCCAGCAGTTACTCGTACTTTACAGATACGCAGTATTTT,CASSYSYFTDTQYF
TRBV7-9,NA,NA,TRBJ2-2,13,TGTGCCAGCAGCAATAGCGTTGCCGGGGAGCTGTTTTTT,CASSNSVAGELFF
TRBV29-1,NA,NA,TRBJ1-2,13,TGCAGCGCCGAGTCGGTGAGGGGGTATGGCTACACCTTC,CSAESVRGYGYTF
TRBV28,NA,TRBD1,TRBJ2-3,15,TGTGCCAGCAACACTCAGGGGGCGCGGACAGATACGCAGTATTTT,CASNTQGARTDTQYF
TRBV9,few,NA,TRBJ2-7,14,TGTGCCAGCAGCCCAAGGACAGAAACCTACGAGCAGTACTTC,CASSPRTETYEQYF
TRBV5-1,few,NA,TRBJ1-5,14,TGCGCCAGCAGCTTGGGAACAGCTAATCAGCCCCAGCATTTT,CASSLGTANQPQHF
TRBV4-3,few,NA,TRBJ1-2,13,TGCGCCAGCAGCCAAGCTGAGGGCTATGGCTACACCTTC,CASSQAEGYGYTF
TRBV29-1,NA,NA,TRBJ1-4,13,TGCAGCGTTGCCACTCGACATTCTGAAAAACTGTTTTTT,CSVATRHSEKLFF
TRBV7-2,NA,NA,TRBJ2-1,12,TGTGCCAGCAGCTTAGTTCGTGGGCTCTCGTTCTTC,CASSLVRGLSFF
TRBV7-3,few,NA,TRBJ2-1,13,TGTGCCAGCAGCTTAAGCAGGGATGGTGAGCAGTTCTTC,CASSLSRDGEQFF
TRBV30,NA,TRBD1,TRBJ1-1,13,TGTGCCTGGTTGGCAGGGGGGAACACTGAAGCTTTCTTT,CAWLAGGNTEAFF